A selection of T cell receptor beta chains follows, all from one sample in a study of T cells after yellow fever vaccination. TCRdb re-analysed the 5' RACE reads in MiXCR, keeping a single row per CDR3 protein. The table lists approximately 350,000 distinct CDR3 sequences, around 10% of them singletons, with roughly 18% in the top ten. This sample comprised PBMCs, obtained on the day of the first yellow fever vaccination. These receptors were obtained from a man aged 18 to 29 who received the YFV17D yellow fever vaccine. Both conserved end residues are part of each CDR3. Each record gives: D gene, V gene, J gene, clone size, CDR3 protein, CDR3 DNA. A D gene is named only where the DNA matches it firmly. Size tells how often a clone was seen (once, few, many) or the class of an expanded clone, and some rows leave it out.

>TRBD1|TRBV6-5|TRBJ1-1|.
CASSLGHRGTEAFF
TGTGCCAGCAGTTTAGGGCACAGGGGAACTGAAGCTTTCTTT
>.|TRBV5-1|TRBJ2-3|few
CASRDPGPPGTDTQYF
TGCGCCAGCAGAGACCCGGGACCCCCCGGCACAGATACGCAGTATTTT
>.|TRBV29-1|TRBJ1-1|.
CSVESLSRSGEGMNTEAFF
TGCAGCGTTGAAAGTCTATCCCGTTCGGGAGAGGGTATGAACACTGAAGCTTTCTTT
>.|TRBV12-3/TRBV12-4|TRBJ1-1|.
CASSLGHQEAFF
TGTGCCAGCAGTTTAGGGCACCAGGAAGCTTTCTTT
>TRBD1|TRBV7-2|TRBJ2-1|.
CASSRRDRGPHNEQFF
TGTGCCAGCAGCAGACGGGACAGGGGGCCCCACAATGAGCAGTTCTTC
>.|TRBV12-3/TRBV12-4|TRBJ2-1|many
CASSPSQGGYNEQFF
TGTGCCAGCAGTCCCTCCCAGGGGGGCTACAATGAGCAGTTCTTC
>TRBD2|TRBV7-2|TRBJ2-3|.
CASSPGRGGQDTQYF
TGTGCCAGCAGCCCTGGGCGGGGGGGGCAAGATACGCAGTATTTT
>.|TRBV20-1|TRBJ1-1|.
CSAIRATEAFF
TGCAGTGCTATCAGGGCCACTGAAGCTTTCTTT
>TRBD1|TRBV5-1|TRBJ2-1|.
CASSLAGGTLYNEQFF
TGCGCCAGCAGCTTGGCAGGGGGTACCCTCTACAATGAGCAGTTCTTC
>.|TRBV12-3/TRBV12-4|TRBJ2-1|many
CASSLGQSNEQFF
TGTGCCAGCAGTCTCGGACAGAGCAATGAGCAGTTCTTC
>.|TRBV6-5|TRBJ1-1|few
CASSYNKNTEAFF
TGTGCCAGCAGTTACAACAAGAACACTGAAGCTTTCTTT
>TRBD1|TRBV28|TRBJ1-1|few
CASSSIRQGSRHTEAFF
TGTGCCAGCAGTTCGATTCGACAGGGGTCCAGACACACTGAAGCTTTCTTT
>.|TRBV4-2|TRBJ1-5|.
CASSPSGFNQPQHF
TGTGCCAGCAGCCCCTCAGGGTTCAATCAGCCCCAGCATTTT
>TRBD2|TRBV4-1|TRBJ2-3|.
CASSQDKVLAADTDTQYF
TGCGCCAGCAGCCAAGATAAGGTACTAGCGGCAGACACAGATACGCAGTATTTT
>.|TRBV7-9|TRBJ1-5|few
CASSWGGVDQPQHF
TGTGCCAGCAGCTGGGGAGGGGTCGATCAGCCCCAGCATTTT
>TRBD1|TRBV7-2|TRBJ2-7|many
CASSSRDRTFYEQYF
TGTGCCAGCAGTTCAAGGGACAGAACCTTCTACGAGCAGTACTTC
>TRBD1|TRBV12-3/TRBV12-4|TRBJ1-3|many
CASSSPSRGLNINSGNTIYF
TGTGCCAGCAGCTCCCCCAGCAGGGGGCTAAATATAAACTCTGGAAACACCATATATTTT
>TRBD1|TRBV4-3|TRBJ2-3|.
CASSQEGQRSDTQYF
TGCGCCAGCAGCCAAGAGGGACAGCGATCAGATACGCAGTATTTT
>.|TRBV5-1|TRBJ2-5|few
CASRQGFQETQYF
TGCGCCAGCAGGCAGGGGTTTCAGGAGACCCAGTACTTC
>TRBD1|TRBV20-1|TRBJ1-1|.
CSARDGTGILLTEAFF
TGCAGTGCTAGAGATGGGACAGGGATACTTTTAACTGAAGCTTTCTTT
>TRBD2|TRBV5-1|TRBJ2-5|.
CASSNSGGPFGETQYF
TGCGCCAGCAGCAACTCGGGGGGGCCGTTCGGGGAGACCCAGTACTTC
>.|TRBV7-8|TRBJ1-1|.
CASSLALMRKAFF
TGTGCCAGCAGCTTAGCGCTCATGAGAAAAGCTTTCTTT
>.|TRBV18|TRBJ2-7|few
CASSPPPPTYEQYF
TGTGCCAGCTCACCACCCCCACCCACCTACGAGCAGTACTTC
>.|TRBV29-1|TRBJ1-5|few
CSVVYAGVDQPQHF
TGCAGCGTTGTGTACGCGGGGGTTGATCAGCCCCAGCATTTT
>.|TRBV6-2/TRBV6-3|TRBJ2-7|few
CASSRRDGYEQYF
TGTGCCAGCAGTCGCCGGGACGGCTACGAGCAGTACTTC
>TRBD2|TRBV5-1|TRBJ2-3|.
CASSPGSGGSTDTQYF
TGCGCCAGCAGCCCCGGGAGCGGGGGCAGCACAGATACGCAGTATTTT
>.|TRBV6-6|TRBJ1-1|few
CASREQTEAFF
TGTGCCAGCAGGGAACAGACTGAAGCTTTCTTT
>.|TRBV5-6|TRBJ2-5|few
CASRSGNQETQYF
TGTGCCAGCAGGTCAGGGAACCAAGAGACCCAGTACTTC
>.|TRBV7-2|TRBJ1-2|.
CASSLVGGRNGYTF
TGTGCCAGCAGCTTAGTCGGGGGCAGAAATGGCTACACCTTC
>.|TRBV4-3|TRBJ2-3|many
CASSHDRSQPDTQYF
TGCGCCAGCAGCCACGATAGGTCCCAGCCGGATACGCAGTATTTT
>TRBD2|TRBV7-3|TRBJ2-2|few
CASSFLAGGWTGELFF
TGTGCCAGCAGCTTTTTAGCGGGGGGCTGGACCGGGGAGCTGTTTTTT
>TRBD2|TRBV28|TRBJ2-3|few
CASSLRGSNTQYF
TGTGCCAGCAGTTTGCGGGGGTCAAATACGCAGTATTTT
>.|TRBV20-1|TRBJ1-5|few
CSARVVGAGGNQPQHF
TGCAGTGCTAGGGTCGTGGGGGCAGGGGGCAATCAGCCCCAGCATTTT
>.|TRBV29-1|TRBJ2-3|few
CSVEASGTDTQYF
TGCAGCGTTGAAGCTTCCGGGACAGATACGCAGTATTTT
>.|TRBV18|TRBJ2-2|many
CASSPQNSFNTGELFF
TGTGCCAGCTCACCACAAAACAGCTTTAACACCGGGGAGCTGTTTTTT
>TRBD1|TRBV5-1|TRBJ1-6|few
CASSFTGTGGGNSPLHF
TGCGCCAGCAGCTTCACCGGGACAGGGGGTGGTAATTCACCCCTCCACTTT
>.|TRBV3-1|TRBJ1-3|.
CASSQGWQSSGNTIYF
TGTGCCAGCAGCCAAGGCTGGCAGAGCTCTGGAAACACCATATATTTT
>.|TRBV19|TRBJ1-5|.
CASNLDRSNQPQHF
TGTGCCAGTAATCTCGACAGGAGCAATCAACCCCAGCATTTT
>.|TRBV10-2|TRBJ1-1|few
CASSTLGGSTEAFF
TGCGCCAGCAGTACCCTAGGGGGGAGCACTGAAGCTTTCTTT
>.|TRBV6-1|TRBJ1-5|.
CASSPTGYSNQPQHF
TGTGCCAGCAGCCCCACAGGATATAGCAATCAGCCCCAGCATTTT
>.|TRBV20-1|TRBJ2-3|.
CSAREVADTQYF
TGCAGTGCTAGAGAAGTAGCAGATACGCAGTATTTT
>TRBD1|TRBV19|TRBJ2-2|few
CASSNLGQANTGELFF
TGTGCCAGTAGTAACCTGGGACAGGCGAACACCGGGGAGCTGTTTTTT
>.|TRBV7-2|TRBJ2-3|few
CASSLAPLVGTQYF
TGTGCCAGCAGCTTAGCGCCCCTAGTCGGGACGCAGTATTTT
>.|TRBV7-8|TRBJ1-5|.
CASSPFGGGIQPQHF
TGTGCCAGCAGCCCCTTCGGGGGTGGTATTCAGCCCCAGCATTTT
>.|TRBV29-1|TRBJ2-2|few
CSATIRTGELFF
TGCAGCGCGACAATTCGGACCGGGGAGCTGTTTTTT
>TRBD1|TRBV9|TRBJ2-5|few
CASSAAPGQGTETQYF
TGTGCCAGCAGCGCCGCGCCGGGACAGGGGACAGAGACCCAGTACTTC
>.|TRBV5-1|TRBJ2-7|few
CASSLAAGAPYEQYF
TGCGCCAGCAGCTTGGCGGCAGGGGCTCCCTACGAGCAGTACTTC
>.|TRBV7-9|TRBJ2-2|many
CASSLEPTGELFF
TGTGCCAGCAGCTTAGAACCCACCGGGGAGCTGTTTTTT
>.|TRBV5-1|TRBJ2-1|few
CASSLAKDTVYNEQFF
TGCGCCAGCAGCTTGGCCAAGGACACCGTCTACAATGAGCAGTTCTTC
>.|TRBV6-2/TRBV6-3|TRBJ2-5|.
CASSEGRKETQYF
TGTGCCAGCAGCGAAGGACGGAAAGAGACCCAGTACTTC